The 9 T cell receptor beta chains presented below share a single source sample, sequenced in a study of blood T cell repertoires in COVID-19. Sequencing used immunoSEQ multiplex PCR; TCRdb keeps in-frame clones, though not all of them. This table has some 200,000 clones, roughly 88% appearing once. The sample comprised peripheral blood. The receptors come from a man aged 45 to 65 with active or convalescent COVID-19.

The rearrangement uses TRBV29-1 and TRBJ1-2, with 9 bases lining up with TRBD1. V was pared by 5 bases and J by 2 bases, with 3 bases of the junction left unmatched. In germline, CDR1 is SQVTM, CDR2 ANQGSEA. The CDR3 covers 13 residues. Written as DNA, the CDR3 is TGCAGCGTTAGGACAGGGGAGAACTATGGCTACACCTTC. Protein: CSVRTGENYGYTF.

This clone was observed a single time. The chain carries TRBV28 and TRBJ1-4; D may be TRBD1 (6 bases). This CDR3 spans 15 amino acids. Germline V gives CDR1 MDHEN, CDR2 SYDVKM. Trimming took off 5 bases at V and 8 bases at J, with 18 bases between the two ends. This CDR3 is CASSPIGGFGEKLFF. The CDR3 region has the DNA TGTGCCAGCAGTCCAATTGGGGGCTTCGGGGAAAAACTGTTTTTT.

CDR3 region: CASSLVAEREGGEQFF. CDR3 sequence (DNA): TGCGCCAGCAGCCTTGTAGCGGAGCGGGAGGGAGGTGAGCAGTTCTTC. The gene calls are TRBV4-3 and TRBJ2-1; the match to TRBD2 covers 10 bases. The germline CDR1 and CDR2 sequences are LGHNA and YSLEER. CDR3 size: 16 residues. With V trimmed by 4 bases and J by 9 bases, 12 bases remained unmatched.

CDR3 DNA sequence: TGTGCCAGCACCCCGGCGGGGAGGGAGACCCAGTACTTC. Translation gives CASTPAGRETQYF. V gene TRBV12-3 or TRBV12-4 combines with J gene TRBJ2-5; maybe TRBD2 (6 bases). The CDR3 is made up of 13 amino acids. The V end lost 7 bases, the J end lost 5 bases, and 14 bases lay between the germline ends.

The CDR3 sequence: CATKNQAGYGQYV. The CDR3 bases are TGTGCCACCAAAAATCAGGCGGGGTACGGGCAGTACGTC. V and J are TRBV6-5 and TRBJ2-7; a possible D gene is TRBD2 (6 bases). Per the germline V gene, CDR1 is MNHEY and CDR2 is SVGAGI. This CDR3 comprises 13 residues.

CDR3 DNA sequence: TGTGCTGGGGGGGAGACGGTTTACAATGAGCAGTTCTTC. Protein product: CAGGETVYNEQFF. This rearrangement joins TRBV6-5 to TRBJ2-1; 7 bases are shared with TRBD2. Germline CDR1 and CDR2: MNHEY and SVGAGI. This CDR3 contains 13 residues.

The rearrangement joins TRBV7-2 to TRBJ2-1, with TRBD1 as a possible D gene (6 bases). Germline values: CDR1 SGHTA, CDR2 FQGNSA. The CDR3 loop spans 14 amino acids. V lost 1 base and J lost 6, with 10 bases in between. CDR3 sequence reads: CASSLDRVGNEQFF. CDR3 coding DNA: TGTGCCAGCAGCTTAGACAGGGTAGGCAATGAGCAGTTCTTC.

V and J are TRBV11-2 and TRBJ1-4, with no clear D. Germline V gives CDR1 SGHAT, CDR2 FQNNGV. V was pared by 5 bases and J by 4 bases, with 2 bases between. The CDR3 length is 11 residues. CDR3 loop: CASSHNEKLFF. CDR3 nucleotides: TGTGCCAGCAGCCATAATGAAAAACTGTTTTTT. Complete variable domain (other parts from reference TRBV11-2 and TRBJ1-4): EAGVAQSPRYKIIEKRQSVAFWCNPISGHATLYWYQQILGQGPKLLIQFQNNGVVDDSQLPKDRFSAERLKGVDSTLKIQPAKLEDSAVYLCASSHNEKLFFGSGTQLSVL.

As DNA, the CDR3 is TGTGCCAGCAGTTACTCAGGTCAGGCTAACTATGGCTACACCTTC. It is translated as CASSYSGQANYGYTF. The genes are TRBV6-5 and TRBJ1-2; D uncertain. V was clipped by 0 bases and J by 0 bases, with 8 bases between them. Germline CDR1 reads MNHEY; CDR2 reads SVGAGI. The CDR3 loop spans 15 amino acids.